This entry is about one T cell receptor beta chain. TCRdb reprocessed the 5' RACE reads; each CDR3 protein has one entry and no DNA is given. The sample table sets out around 260,000 distinct CDR3 sequences. The CDR3 runs to 16 residues. The germline gives CDR1 SGHTA, CDR2 FQGTGA. These data belong to a study of T cells expressing NK-cell markers. Study context: Cells sorted as CD3+CD56+NKG2C+, CD3+CD56+NKG2C- and CD3+CD56-NKG2C+ T cells supplied the TCR beta repertoires.

The TCR was taken from a woman aged 18 to 75 in good health. Sequenced: blood T cells: a sorted CD56 or NKG2C T cell subset, CD4+ or CD8+ T cells, or bulk PBMC T cells (not recorded which). The chain carries TRBV7-3 and TRBJ2-3; TCRdb's D call of TRBD2 is untestable without DNA. This CDR3 is CASNQGGRANTDTQYF.